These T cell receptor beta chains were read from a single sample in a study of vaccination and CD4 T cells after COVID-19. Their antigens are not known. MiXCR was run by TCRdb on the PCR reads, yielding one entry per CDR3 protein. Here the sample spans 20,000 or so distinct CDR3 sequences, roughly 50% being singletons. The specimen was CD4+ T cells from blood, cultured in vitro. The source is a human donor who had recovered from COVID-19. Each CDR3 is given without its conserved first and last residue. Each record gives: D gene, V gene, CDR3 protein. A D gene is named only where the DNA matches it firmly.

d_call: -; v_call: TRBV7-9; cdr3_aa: ASSLGVRGYT
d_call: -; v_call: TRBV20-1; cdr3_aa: SADPRTSLNTEAF
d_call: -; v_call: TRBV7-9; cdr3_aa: ASSVDGRTGELF
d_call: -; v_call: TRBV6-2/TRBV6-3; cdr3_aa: ASSYARDSINNQPQH
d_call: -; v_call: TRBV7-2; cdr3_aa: ASSLVQGRLGTEAF
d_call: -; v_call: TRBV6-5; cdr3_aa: ASSYENPGQKAF
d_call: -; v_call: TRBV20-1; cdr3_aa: SASIRGQDIQY
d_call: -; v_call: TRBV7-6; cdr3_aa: ASSSHGRQGSSSNQPQH
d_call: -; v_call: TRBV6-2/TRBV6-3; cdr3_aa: ASSYASTGYT
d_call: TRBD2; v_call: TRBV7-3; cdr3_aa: ASSLVASPSGAGTDTQY
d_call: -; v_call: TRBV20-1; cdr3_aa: SARDYGSIGT
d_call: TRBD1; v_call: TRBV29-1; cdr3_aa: SGELRGYSGNTIY
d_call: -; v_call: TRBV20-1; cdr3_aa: SAPNWGDGYT
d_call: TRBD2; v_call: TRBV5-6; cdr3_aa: ASSQPTSAQETQY
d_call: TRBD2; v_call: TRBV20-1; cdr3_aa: SAPRAGLRSTDTQY
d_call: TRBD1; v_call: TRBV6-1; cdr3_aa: ASSIREGGGYEQY
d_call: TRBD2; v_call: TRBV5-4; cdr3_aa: ASSFRLAGDVDEQF
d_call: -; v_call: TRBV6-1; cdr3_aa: ASRHEGQMGGNYGYT
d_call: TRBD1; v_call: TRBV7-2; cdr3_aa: ASSSGTGYLNEQF
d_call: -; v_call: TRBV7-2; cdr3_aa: ASSWTDSTDTQY
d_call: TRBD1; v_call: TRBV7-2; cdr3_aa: ASSSRGGGSNQPQH
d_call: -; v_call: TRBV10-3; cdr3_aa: AISDLQGRYEQF
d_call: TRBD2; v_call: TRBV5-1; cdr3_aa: ASSRTSGQETQY
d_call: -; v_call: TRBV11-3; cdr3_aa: ASSTRDGLTYEQY
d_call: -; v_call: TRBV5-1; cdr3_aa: ASKITEGSEQY
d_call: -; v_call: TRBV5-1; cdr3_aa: ASSLAGDTEAF
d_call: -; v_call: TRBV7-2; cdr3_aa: ASSLAETQY
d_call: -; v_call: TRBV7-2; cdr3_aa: ASSFLWAPPYNEQF
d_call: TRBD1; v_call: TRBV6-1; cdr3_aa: ASSGSYRGEVKEKLF
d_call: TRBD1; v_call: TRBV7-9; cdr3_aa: ASSGRDSYYGYT
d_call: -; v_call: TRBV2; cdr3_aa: ASSATDNYGYT
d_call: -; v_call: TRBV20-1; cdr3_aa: SAMGSDTQY
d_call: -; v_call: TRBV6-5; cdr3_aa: ASSYSLLPQH
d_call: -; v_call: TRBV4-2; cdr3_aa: ASSRRPGQNTEAF
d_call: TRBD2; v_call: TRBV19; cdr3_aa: ASRGGAETQY
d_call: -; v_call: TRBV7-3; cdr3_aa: ASSLTRTDQGYT
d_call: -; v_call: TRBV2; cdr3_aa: ASSQRMSSYEQY
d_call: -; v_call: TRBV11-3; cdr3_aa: ASSLGAGTLQY
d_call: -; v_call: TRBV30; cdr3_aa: AWRTAYEQY
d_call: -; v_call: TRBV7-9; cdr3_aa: ASSWGAAGTDTQY
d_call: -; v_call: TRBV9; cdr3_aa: ASRARDTSNSPLH
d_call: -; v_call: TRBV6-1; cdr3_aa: ASTLNGLNYEQY
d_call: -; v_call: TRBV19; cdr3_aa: ASSTPAGEQY
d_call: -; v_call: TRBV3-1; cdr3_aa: ASSTRTGNGYT
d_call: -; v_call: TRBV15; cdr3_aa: ATSRESRVGGYT